The TCR beta chain described here comes from a study of regulatory T cells in long-lasting Graves disease. Time point meaning: persistent/refractory GD, antithyroid drugs over 5 years with positive TRAb. TCR sequences were obtained from RNA taken from PBMCs. According to the study, TCR beta libraries were built with iRepertoire HTBI primers and CDR3-region Arm-PCR. TCRdb reprocessed the multiplex PCR reads via MiXCR and lists one record per CDR3 protein. The sample gives 700,000 or so distinct CDR3 sequences, around 30% of which show up once; roughly 40% is in the top ten. Germline loops: CDR1 SGDLS, CDR2 YYNGEE. The CDR3 runs to 18 residues. V was clipped by 1 base and J by 0 bases; unmatched bases: 6.

The gene calls are TRBV9 and TRBJ2-6, with TRBD1 identical over 8 bases. The TCR sequence derives from a female donor with Graves disease. The sequenced sample was peripheral blood mononuclear cells (PBMCs), obtained when the disease was refractory, from a patient treated with antithyroid drugs. The CDR3 DNA reads TGTGCCAGCAGCGTATCCGGGACAGGTTTCTCTGGGGCCAACGTCCTGACTTTC. Translating it yields CASSVSGTGFSGANVLTF.